The 22 T cell receptor beta chains in this list originate from one sample, sequenced in a study of metastatic and nonmetastatic thyroid tumors. TCRdb reprocessed the PCR reads using MiXCR. The sample yields more than 65,000 clones, 13% to 15% seen once. Ahead of thyroid surgery, no patient had received treatment of any kind. The specimen was blood. The receptors were gathered from a male donor with papillary thyroid cancer or a benign thyroid nodule (not recorded which). Some clones in this sample may be carry-over from other donors' samples.

This clone was observed a single time. Other DNA sequences in the sample encode the same CDR3. V is TRBV20-1 and J is TRBJ2-7; 9 bases fit TRBD1. The CDR3 is 16 residues long. Germline V gene lookup returns CDR1 DFQATT and CDR2 SNEGSKA (reference sequence). V trimming: 6 bases; J trimming: 0 bases; junction bases outside the gene matches: 12. CDR3 region: CSASRWGQGDSYEQYF. CDR3 nucleotides: TGCAGTGCATCCCGGTGGGGACAGGGCGACTCCTACGAGCAGTACTTC.

This clone was recorded many times. V gene TRBV30 combines with J gene TRBJ1-1; TRBD1 aligns across 8 bases. The CDR3 spans 14 residues. V shed 2 bases and J 7 bases; nucleotides not matched to a gene: 9. The germline V gene encodes CDR1 GTSNPN and CDR2 SVGIG (reference sequence). CDR3 loop: CAWSTGTGAGEAFF. The CDR3 region has the DNA TGTGCCTGGAGTACCGGGACAGGAGCCGGTGAAGCTTTCTTT. Using reference TRBV30 and TRBJ1-1 for the parts outside the CDR3, the full variable domain is SQTIHQWPATLVQPVGSPLSLECTVEGTSNPNLYWYRQAAGRGLQLLFYSVGIGQISSEVPQNLSASRPQDRQFILSSKKLLLSDSGFYLCAWSTGTGAGEAFFGQGTRLTVV.

Turning to this clone: A clone one base away is much larger, so this may be a read error. The genes are TRBV6-1 and TRBJ1-2; the D is unclear. The CDR3 contains 14 residues. Trimming took 6 bases from V and 0 from J, leaving 11 bases between them. Germline values: CDR1 MNHNS, CDR2 SASEGT. This CDR3 is CASSRTWSNYGYTF. CDR3 nucleotide sequence: TGTGCCAGCAGCCGGACGTGGTCTAACTATGGCTACACCTTC.

This clone was counted many times. The chain couples TRBV5-4 to TRBJ1-2; D might be TRBD1 (5 bases). Per germline, CDR1 SGHNT and CDR2 YYREEE (reference sequence). The CDR3 is made up of 13 amino acids. V lost 0 bases and J lost 2, with 5 bases in between. CDR3 DNA sequence: TGTGCCAGCAGCTTGGAGGGGAACTATGGCTACACCTTC. Translation: CASSLEGNYGYTF.

The rearrangement uses TRBV11-2 and TRBJ2-1, with TRBD2 identical over 7 bases. The ends lost 5 bases at V and 7 bases at J; junction bases unmatched: 20. CDR3 length: 18 residues. CDR1 is SGHAT and CDR2 is FQNNGV in the germline V gene. CDR3 loop: CASSLTAGGSTLSNEQFF. DNA for the CDR3: TGTGCCAGCAGCCTCACCGCAGGCGGGAGTACCCTATCGAATGAGCAGTTCTTC. Based on the CDR3 plus reference TRBV11-2 and TRBJ2-1, the full variable domain is EAGVAQSPRYKIIEKRQSVAFWCNPISGHATLYWYQQILGQGPKLLIQFQNNGVVDDSQLPKDRFSAERLKGVDSTLKIQPAKLEDSAVYLCASSLTAGGSTLSNEQFFGPGTRLTVL.

On this clone: A much bigger clone sits one base away, suggesting this may be a read error. The gene calls are TRBV4-2 and TRBJ2-7; TRBD1 or TRBD2 may be the D gene (5 bases each). V gave up 0 bases and J gave up 7 bases, with 19 bases separating them. CDR1 and CDR2 (germline): LGHNA, YNFKEQ. The CDR3 spans 16 residues. The CDR3: CASSQDWGPRAREQYV. The CDR3 nucleotides are TGTGCCAGCAGCCAAGATTGGGGACCCCGAGCGCGGGAGCAGTACGTC.

The chain has TRBV6-1 and TRBJ2-1; no clear D gene. Deletions cut 8 bases from V and 8 bases from J, with 22 bases between. This CDR3 has 15 amino acids. Germline loops: CDR1 MNHNS, CDR2 SASEGT. The CDR3 protein is CASGSRVRKNYEQFF. CDR3 nucleotide sequence: TGTGCCAGCGGATCTCGGGTCCGTAAGAATTATGAGCAGTTCTTC.

The chain couples TRBV6-1 to TRBJ2-7, with TRBD1 identical over 7 bases. The V and J ends lost 4 bases and 4 bases, in that order; junction bases with no gene match: 7. This CDR3 spans 14 amino acids. The germline gives CDR1 MNHNS, CDR2 SASEGT. The CDR3 bases are TGTGCCAGCAGTGTCGACAGGGTGGGGTACGAGCAGTACGTC. Its protein is CASSVDRVGYEQYV.

J is TRBJ2-1 and V is TRBV4-2; maybe TRBD1 (6 bases). The V end lost 2 bases, the J end lost 5 bases, and 25 bases lay between the germline ends. The germline gives CDR1 LGHNA, CDR2 YNFKEQ. This CDR3 contains 19 residues. DNA of the CDR3: TGTGCCAGCAGCCAATTAAAAGGGACAAGGGATACATCGGACAATGAGCAGTTCTTC. Translating gives CASSQLKGTRDTSDNEQFF.

This clone was counted ten times or more. CDR3: CATQSEDLQAEKLFF. CDR3 coding DNA: TGTGCCACCCAGTCGGAGGACCTTCAAGCTGAAAAACTGTTTTTT. V is TRBV7-9 and J is TRBJ1-4; D call uncertain. The CDR3 spans 15 residues. The V end was cut by 10 bases, the J end by 7 bases, with 22 bases between. CDR1 is SEHNR and CDR2 is FQNEAQ in the germline V gene (reference sequence). The whole variable domain, filled in from reference TRBV7-9 and TRBJ1-4, reads DTGVSQNPRHKITKRGQNVTFRCDPISEHNRLYWYRQTLGQGPEFLTYFQNEAQLEKSRLLSDRFSAERPKGSFSTLEIQRTEQGDSAMYLCATQSEDLQAEKLFFGSGTQLSVL.

This clone was picked up many times. The rearrangement joins TRBV29-1 to TRBJ1-4, with a weak D call TRBD1 (6 bases). The V gene lost 7 bases and the J gene lost 0 bases, with 18 bases spanning the gap. From germline, CDR1 is SQVTM and CDR2 ANQGSEA. The CDR3 length is 16 residues. The CDR3 loop is CSATPTGSATNEKLFF. CDR3 sequence (DNA): TGCAGCGCTACCCCCACAGGGTCGGCAACTAATGAAAAACTGTTTTTT.

This clone was observed many times. The V call is TRBV25-1, the J call TRBJ1-6; TRBD1 might be the D (5 bases). Germline V lookup: CDR1 MGHDK, CDR2 SYGVNS. The V and J ends lost 2 bases and 7 bases respectively, with 12 bases between them. The CDR3 extends over 15 amino acids. CDR3: CASSELTAGNSPLHF. CDR3 sequence (DNA): TGTGCCAGCAGTGAACTCACGGCAGGGAATTCACCCCTCCACTTT.

The chain is built from TRBV2 and TRBJ1-2; D is unresolved. Germline CDR1 reads SNHLY; CDR2 reads FYNNEI. Trimming took off 6 bases at V and 6 bases at J, with 20 bases between the two ends. This CDR3 has 15 residues. As DNA, the CDR3 is TGTGCCAGCAGCCCTCTATTGGGTGGGAGTCATGGCTACACCTTC. Its translation: CASSPLLGGSHGYTF.

This clone showed up many times. The V and J genes are TRBV6-2 or TRBV6-3 and TRBJ2-2; 11 bases align to TRBD2. Losses at the gene ends were 6 bases for V and 3 bases for J; bases not matched to a gene: 0. Germline V gene sequence: CDR1 MNHEY, CDR2 SVGEGT. The CDR3 is 14 residues long. CDR3 DNA sequence: TGTGCCAGCAGGGGACTAGCGGACACCGGGGAGCTGTTTTTT. Protein product: CASRGLADTGELFF.

This clone was seen repeatedly, ten times or more. The rearrangement links TRBV18 to TRBJ2-2, with 8 bases aligning to TRBD1. Germline-derived CDR1 and CDR2 are KGHSH and LQKENI. Germline trimming cut 3 bases from V and 5 bases from J; bases unmatched to any gene: 8. CDR3 length: 16 residues. CDR3 protein: CASSPRTQGETGELFF. CDR3 in DNA: TGTGCCAGCTCACCGAGAACACAGGGGGAGACCGGGGAGCTGTTTTTT. The full variable domain, with the rest looked up from reference TRBV18 and TRBJ2-2, is NAGVMQNPRHLVRRRGQEARLRCSPMKGHSHVYWYRQLPEEGLKFMVYLQKENIIDESGMPKERFSAEFPKEGPSILRIQQVVRGDSAAYFCASSPRTQGETGELFFGEGSRLTVL.

This clone was counted ten times or more. The junction and the germline gene differ at one end; a read error may be behind it. The rearrangement joins TRBV6-5 to TRBJ2-4; 12 nucleotides agree with TRBD2. CDR1 MNHEY and CDR2 SVGAGI come from the germline V gene. The CDR3 runs 15 residues. CDR3 nucleotides: TGTGCCAACAGTTACTCCGGACTAGCGGGATACATTCAGTACTTC. This encodes CANSYSGLAGYIQYF.

This clone was found a few times. Its ends do not fully match the called genes, so a read error is possible. The rearrangement joins TRBV6-1 to TRBJ1-2; D is uncertain. Per germline, CDR1 MNHNS and CDR2 SASEGT. The CDR3 is made up of 16 amino acids. CDR3 amino acids: CASSEFGGGETYCYTF. Written as DNA, the CDR3 is TGTGCCAGCAGTGAATTCGGAGGTGGGGAAACCTATTGCTACACCTTC.

This clone was detected many times. The chain combines TRBV19 with TRBJ1-2; tentatively, D is TRBD1 (5 bases). Germline CDR1 LNHDA, CDR2 SQIVND (reference sequence). The CDR3 has 17 amino acids. V lost 5 bases and J lost 4, with 23 bases in between. CDR3 DNA: TGTGCCAGTAGTCCCGACAGTACGCCAATGCTCGGCTATGGCTACACCTTC. It specifies CASSPDSTPMLGYGYTF.

This clone has at least ten counts. The chain combines TRBV7-2 with TRBJ2-1; the match to TRBD2 covers 11 bases. CDR1 and CDR2 from the germline V gene are SGHTA and FQGNSA. The CDR3 covers 16 residues. The junction had 6 bases not matched to a gene; V was cut back by 1 base and J by 7 bases. The CDR3 bases are TGTGCCAGCAGCTTAGTTGGGACTAGCGGAGCAAATGAGCAGTTCTTC. It specifies CASSLVGTSGANEQFF.

This clone was detected many times. The chain joins TRBV12-3 or TRBV12-4 to TRBJ2-3; D could derive from TRBD1 or TRBD2 (5 bases each). Trimming removed 3 bases from V and 6 bases from J, with 10 bases in between. The CDR3 extends over 13 amino acids. For the CDR3, the DNA is TGTGCCAGCAGTTTGGGGGATTGGGATACGCAGTATTTT. Its translation is CASSLGDWDTQYF.

This clone was observed many times. The chain has TRBV10-3 and TRBJ2-5, with 7 bases identical to TRBD1. V was pared by 5 bases and J by 3 bases, with 9 bases of the junction left unmatched. From germline, CDR1 is ENHRY and CDR2 SYGVKD. The CDR3 is 15 residues long. The CDR3 DNA sequence: TGTGCCATCAGTTCACAGGGGATTATCGAAGAGACCCAGTACTTC. The encoded protein is CAISSQGIIEETQYF.

This clone was detected a few times. One end of the junction fails to match germline, which may point to a read error. The V gene is TRBV6-1, the J gene TRBJ1-1; TRBD1 matches at 7 bases. Germline-derived CDR1 and CDR2 are MNHNS and SASEGT. The CDR3 length is 14 residues. The CDR3 DNA is TGTGCCAGCAGTGGATTGGGACAGAACACTGAATCTTTCTTT. It translates to CASSGLGQNTESFF.